This T cell receptor (beta chain) was captured in a study of neoadjuvant nivolumab and ipilimumab in lung cancer. Study results and limitations: Pretherapy blood TCR richness correlated positively with resected tumor richness. Compared with tumor-adjacent uninvolved lung, resected tumors showed greater richness and clonality. Only two of four nivolumab-treated tumors gained richness and clonality by surgery. TCR receptors were sequenced in few samples.

Concerning this clone: Its antigen is unknown.

This CDR3 has 17 amino acids. The V gene's germline CDR1 is SGHRS and CDR2 YFSETQ. With 1 base clipped from V and 6 bases from J, the junction kept 6 bases outside the gene matches. Sequencing was performed with immunoSEQ multiplex PCR; in TCRdb, only in-frame clones are kept and a portion is missing. The sample contains tens of thousands of clones, around nine tenths of which appear only once. The specimen was peripheral blood, collected after neoadjuvant nivolumab, alone or with ipilimumab, at or shortly before surgery. This clonotype was obtained from an adult with non-small cell lung cancer. The chain couples TRBV5-1 to TRBJ2-3; 15 nucleotides align to TRBD2. Written as DNA, the CDR3 is TGCGCCAGCAGCTTGCGGACTAGCGGGGGGGCAGGGGATACGCAGTATTTT. This sequence encodes CASSLRTSGGAGDTQYF.